The clone carrying this TCR beta chain was recorded a few times. This CDR3 has 13 amino acids. Germline V gene data show CDR1 as SGHTA and CDR2 as FQGNSA. V lost 5 bases to trimming and J lost 4 bases, with 11 bases between them. Stimulators, some 200,000 irradiated and violet-dye-labeled cells, were plated with some 200,000 CFSE-labeled responder cells. These data are taken from a study of graft-versus-host responses after intestinal transplantation. TCRdb keeps only in-frame clones here, not all; method: immunoSEQ multiplex PCR. Here the sample spans several thousand clones, roughly 31% being singletons.

The chain combines TRBV7-2 with TRBJ1-2; the D gene is possibly TRBD1 (6 bases). Specimen: alloreactive CD4+ T cells from a mixed lymphocyte reaction culture, collected before intestinal transplant. Subset indicated: CFSE-low proliferating T cells sorted from roughly six-day pre-transplant mixed lymphocyte reaction (GvH or HvG direction). The source is a human patient who received an intestinal transplant. CDR3 nucleotide sequence: TGTGCCAGCAGCCCCGGGACATTCTATGGCTACACCTTC. Translating it yields CASSPGTFYGYTF.